The 27 T cell receptor beta chains listed next were all sequenced from one sample in a study of blood T cell repertoires in COVID-19. Clones were sequenced by immunoSEQ multiplex PCR, and TCRdb holds only the in-frame ones, with some missing. The sample has about 97,000 clones, 87% seen once; the top ten hold 15%. The sequenced sample consisted of peripheral blood. All receptors derive from a human donor in a cohort sampled during active COVID-19.

This chain links TRBV6-4 with TRBJ2-3; D is unclear. The CDR3 sequence is 11 residues long. V shed 2 bases and J shed 7 bases, with 4 bases lying between them. Germline CDR1 reads MRHNA; CDR2 reads SNTAGT. CDR3: CASSDDYTQYF. The CDR3 nucleotides read TGTGCCAGCAGTGACGACTATACGCAGTATTTT.

V gene TRBV18 combines with J gene TRBJ1-6, with 8 bases matching TRBD1. V lost 3 bases to trimming and J lost 10 bases; unmatched junction nucleotides: 5. In germline, CDR1 is KGHSH, CDR2 LQKENI. The CDR3 spans 14 residues. The CDR3 here is CASSPGQGASPLHF. For the CDR3, the DNA is TGTGCCAGCTCACCCGGACAGGGCGCATCACCCCTCCACTTT.

The chain couples TRBV5-4 to TRBJ1-2; 12 bases align to TRBD1. The V gene end was trimmed by 3 bases and the J gene end by 2 bases; junction bases not matched to a gene: 8. Germline assignment: CDR1 SGHNT and CDR2 YYREEE (reference sequence). CDR3 size: 17 residues. DNA of the CDR3: TGTGCCAGCAGCTCGGACCGGGACAGGGGGCGAAACTATGGCTACACCTTC. Its translation is CASSSDRDRGRNYGYTF.

This clone was seen a handful of times. The chain carries TRBV3-1 (or the pseudogene TRBV3-2) and TRBJ2-3, with TRBD2 matching 7 bases. Trimming removed 0 bases from V and 3 bases from J; junction bases left unmatched: 12. The CDR3 is 18 amino acids. CDR1 and CDR2 from the germline V gene are LGHDT and YNNKEL (reference sequence). For the CDR3, the DNA is TGTGCCAGCAGCCAAGAACCCTGGGGGGGTAAAGGGACAGATACGCAGTATTTT. It encodes CASSQEPWGGKGTDTQYF.

The chain joins TRBV12-2 to TRBJ2-4; the table names TRBD1, a call not compared with the DNA. TRBV12-2 is a pseudogene. The CDR3 spans 18 residues. Written as DNA, the CDR3 is TGTGCAAGTCCCCTCGGGGGACAGGGGGAGTTAGCCAAAAACATTCAGTACTTC. It translates to CASPLGGQGELAKNIQYF.

The chain is built from TRBV9 and TRBJ1-1, with 7 bases aligning to TRBD1. The CDR3 is 15 residues long. V gave up 3 bases and J gave up 0 bases; unmatched junction bases: 5. Per germline, CDR1 SGDLS and CDR2 YYNGEE. The CDR3 bases are TGTGCCAGCAGCGCAGGGGACAGCTTGAACACTGAAGCTTTCTTT. The encoded protein is CASSAGDSLNTEAFF.

The chain carries TRBV15 and TRBJ2-3, with 9 bases that match TRBD2. J gave up 0 bases and V 3 bases, and 7 bases lay outside the gene matches. The CDR3 is 17 amino acids. CDR1 is LNHNV and CDR2 is YYDKDF in the germline V gene (reference sequence). This CDR3 is CATSRRRTSASTDTQYF. Written as DNA, the CDR3 is TGTGCCACCAGCAGGCGGAGGACTAGCGCTAGCACAGATACGCAGTATTTT.

V gene TRBV27 combines with J gene TRBJ2-7, with 9 positions matching TRBD2. The CDR3 has 14 amino acids. With 3 bases clipped from V and 5 bases from J, the junction kept 5 bases outside the gene matches. The germline V gene encodes CDR1 MNHEY and CDR2 SMNVEV (reference sequence). The chain's CDR3 is CASSFLAGRNEQYF. CDR3 DNA: TGTGCCAGCAGTTTCCTAGCGGGACGTAACGAGCAGTACTTC.

This chain uses TRBV10-3 with TRBJ1-2; D is unresolved. CDR1 is ENHRY and CDR2 is SYGVKD in the germline V gene. The CDR3 runs to 12 residues. V gave up 3 bases and J gave up 0 bases, with 2 bases separating them. The CDR3: CAISDTNYGYTF. The CDR3 DNA sequence: TGTGCCATCAGTGACACTAACTATGGCTACACCTTC.

CDR3 amino acids: CASSQSRDSMISNQPQHF. Here the CDR3 DNA reads TGCGCCAGCAGCCAAAGCCGGGACAGTATGATAAGCAATCAGCCCCAGCATTTT. This chain connects TRBV4-1 to TRBJ1-5, with 7 bases matching TRBD1. The germline V gene encodes CDR1 MGHRA and CDR2 YSYEKL. This CDR3 has 18 amino acids. V lost 2 bases and J lost 1; bases outside the gene matches: 11.

This clone showed up just a few times. V usage is TRBV6-2 or TRBV6-3 and J usage is TRBJ2-3; 13 nucleotides match TRBD2. CDR1 and CDR2 from the germline V gene are MNHEY and SVGEGT. V shed 3 bases and J 5 bases; nucleotides not matched to a gene: 14. The CDR3 spans 19 residues. CDR3 nucleotide sequence: TGTGCCAGCAGTTATAGACCATTCGGACTAGCGGGAGTTATAGATACGCAGTATTTT. It specifies CASSYRPFGLAGVIDTQYF.

The V and J genes are TRBV28 and TRBJ1-5; 7 nucleotides line up with TRBD1. Looked up from germline, CDR1 is MDHEN and CDR2 is SYDVKM. This CDR3 is 14 amino acids long. The trim removed 2 bases at V and 7 bases at J, leaving 5 bases unmatched. The CDR3 protein is CASSLNRGHQPQHF. For the CDR3, the DNA is TGTGCCAGCAGTTTAAACAGGGGTCACCAGCCCCAGCATTTT.

The chain carries TRBV29-1 and TRBJ1-5; D gene unclear. Germline V CDR1 and CDR2: SQVTM, ANQGSEA. The CDR3 spans 13 residues. V lost 6 bases and J lost 7, with 16 bases in between. This CDR3 is CSVLTAGGQPQHF. CDR3 DNA sequence: TGCAGCGTGTTGACGGCAGGTGGGCAGCCCCAGCATTTT. Variable domain in full (rest from reference TRBV29-1 and TRBJ1-5): SAVISQKPSRDICQRGTSLTIQCQVDSQVTMMFWYRQQPGQSLTLIATANQGSEATYESGFVIDKFPISRPNLTFSTLTVSNMSPEDSSIYLCSVLTAGGQPQHFGDGTRLSIL.

The chain has TRBV5-1 and TRBJ2-6; D is unresolved. V lost 0 bases and J lost 6, with 10 bases in between. Germline V gene data show CDR1 as SGHRS and CDR2 as YFSETQ. The CDR3 spans 15 residues. The CDR3 here is CASSLGGNAANVLTF. The DNA of the CDR3 is TGCGCCAGCAGCTTGGGAGGCAACGCGGCCAACGTCCTGACTTTC.

The table lists this clone with a count of one. The chain employs TRBV28 and TRBJ2-2; tentative D call: TRBD1 (6 bases). V shed 3 bases and J shed 5 bases, with 13 bases lying between them. Germline-derived CDR1 and CDR2 are MDHEN and SYDVKM. This CDR3 region has 15 residues. CDR3 sequence reads: CASSLYGGWTGELFF. CDR3 in DNA: TGTGCCAGCAGTTTGTATGGGGGCTGGACCGGGGAGCTGTTTTTT.

The chain combines TRBV6-5 with TRBJ2-3; tentatively, D is TRBD1 (9 bases). The germline V gene encodes CDR1 MNHEY and CDR2 SVGAGI. V lost 8 bases to trimming and J lost 4 bases, with 19 bases between them. The CDR3 covers 15 residues. This CDR3 reads CASSRGGTGPDTQYF. CDR3 nucleotides: TGTGCCAGCTCCCGGGGGGGGACAGGGCCAGATACGCAGTATTTT.

J is TRBJ2-6 and V is TRBV30; tentative D call: TRBD1 (5 bases). Trimming left V 4 bases short and J 4 bases short, with 8 bases between. CDR1 and CDR2 from the germline V gene are GTSNPN and SVGIG (reference sequence). The CDR3 sequence is 13 residues long. CDR3 amino acids: CAWTGYGANVLTF. In nucleotides, the CDR3 is TGTGCCTGGACAGGGTACGGGGCCAACGTCCTGACTTTC.

Only one count was recorded for this clone. The CDR3 reads CAWSGLKRGPFSYEQYF. The CDR3 DNA reads TGTGCCTGGAGTGGTCTCAAGAGGGGGCCGTTTTCCTACGAGCAGTACTTC. The gene calls are TRBV30 and TRBJ2-7; 7 nucleotides line up with TRBD1. Trimming took 1 base from V and 1 from J; bases not matched to a gene: 13. The CDR3 runs to 17 residues. Germline loops: CDR1 GTSNPN, CDR2 SVGIG (reference sequence).

The chain uses TRBV3-1 (or the pseudogene TRBV3-2) and TRBJ2-5; 13 positions match TRBD2. V shed 7 bases, J shed 5 bases, and the junction held 4 bases outside the gene matches. CDR3 size: 14 residues. CDR1 and CDR2 from the germline V gene are LGHDT and YNNKEL (reference sequence). The CDR3 bases are TGTGCCAGCAAAGGGACTAGCGGGGTTGAGACCCAGTACTTC. This encodes CASKGTSGVETQYF.

This clone was detected once. V usage is TRBV6-5 and J usage is TRBJ1-1, with D perhaps matching TRBD1 (5 bases). The germline V gene has CDR1 MNHEY and CDR2 SVGAGI. The CDR3 length is 13 residues. Trimming removed 3 bases at V and 5 bases at J, with 10 bases between. In nucleotides, the CDR3 is TGTGCCAGCAGTTATGCGCAGGGAACTGAAGCTTTCTTT. Amino acids: CASSYAQGTEAFF.

The gene calls are TRBV7-9 and TRBJ2-5, with 11 bases matching TRBD2. V lost 2 bases to trimming and J lost 0 bases; unmatched junction nucleotides: 11. The CDR3 runs to 19 residues. Germline values: CDR1 SEHNR, CDR2 FQNEAQ (reference sequence). The CDR3 DNA follows: TGTGCCAGCAGCTTACCGGTAGCGGGGGGGCTCGCGGACCAAGAGACCCAGTACTTC. It yields the protein CASSLPVAGGLADQETQYF.

The chain carries TRBV19 and TRBJ1-1; no clear D gene. The CDR3 runs 13 residues. The V gene's germline CDR1 is LNHDA and CDR2 SQIVND (reference sequence). V was cut by 6 bases and J by 1 base, with 9 bases left in between. This CDR3 reads CASRVRGNTEAFF. CDR3 sequence (DNA): TGTGCCAGTAGGGTCCGAGGGAACACTGAAGCTTTCTTT.

The genes are TRBV9 and TRBJ2-7; a possible D gene is TRBD2 (6 bases). Trimming left V 0 bases short and J 12 bases short, with 13 bases between. Germline V lookup: CDR1 SGDLS, CDR2 YYNGEE. This CDR3 is built from 12 residues. The CDR3 DNA reads as TGTGCCAGCAGCGTAGGGGAAGGGAGGCCGTACTTC. Amino acid sequence: CASSVGEGRPYF. Variable domain in full (rest from reference TRBV9 and TRBJ2-7): DSGVTQTPKHLITATGQRVTLRCSPRSGDLSVYWYQQSLDQGLQFLIQYYNGEERAKGNILERFSAQQFPDLHSELNLSSLELGDSALYFCASSVGEGRPYFGPGTRLTVT.

The V and J genes are TRBV14 and TRBJ1-2; weak D call: TRBD1 (5 bases). Germline CDR1 reads SGHDN; CDR2 reads FVKESK. This CDR3 contains 13 residues. The ends were cut back, 4 bases at V and 8 bases at J, with 14 bases in the middle. DNA of the CDR3: TGTGCCAGCAGCCTTGTGTGGAGGGACGGCTACACCTTC. It encodes CASSLVWRDGYTF.

V gene TRBV10-1 combines with J gene TRBJ2-2; no definite D call. From germline, CDR1 is WNHNN and CDR2 SYGVQD (reference sequence). Trimming stripped 4 bases from V and 2 bases from J, with 5 bases between. The CDR3 loop spans 13 amino acids. The CDR3 reads CASSGHNTGELFF. Written as DNA, the CDR3 is TGCGCCAGCAGTGGGCACAACACCGGGGAGCTGTTTTTT.

The rearrangement links TRBV9 to TRBJ2-1; a possible D gene is TRBD2 (5 bases). This CDR3 spans 13 amino acids. Germline V gene data show CDR1 as SGDLS and CDR2 as YYNGEE. V was shortened by 2 bases and J by 5 bases, with 8 bases between the two germline ends. The CDR3 region is CASSVMTNNEQFF. CDR3 DNA: TGTGCCAGCAGCGTTATGACTAACAATGAGCAGTTCTTC.

The chain employs TRBV5-8 and TRBJ2-5; 7 nucleotides agree with TRBD1. V lost 6 bases, J lost 2 bases, and 7 bases stayed unmatched. The CDR3 length is 14 residues. Germline V gives CDR1 SGHTS, CDR2 YDEGEE. This CDR3 reads CASTRKGQQETQYF. The DNA of the CDR3 is TGTGCCAGCACAAGAAAGGGACAGCAAGAGACCCAGTACTTC.